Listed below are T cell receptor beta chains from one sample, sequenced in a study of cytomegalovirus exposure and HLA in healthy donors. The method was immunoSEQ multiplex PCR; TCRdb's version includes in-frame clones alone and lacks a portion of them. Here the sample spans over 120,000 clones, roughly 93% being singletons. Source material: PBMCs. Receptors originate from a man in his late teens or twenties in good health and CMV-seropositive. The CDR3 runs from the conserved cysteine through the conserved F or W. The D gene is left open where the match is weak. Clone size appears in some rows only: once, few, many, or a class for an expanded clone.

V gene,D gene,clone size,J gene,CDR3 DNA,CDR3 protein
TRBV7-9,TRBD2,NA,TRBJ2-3,TGTGCCAGCAGCTTGTTTGGACTAGCTGTTGCAGATACGCAGTATTTT,CASSLFGLAVADTQYF
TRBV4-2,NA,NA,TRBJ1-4,TGTGCCAGCAGCCCAGGACAGCGTAATGAAAAACTGTTTTTT,CASSPGQRNEKLFF
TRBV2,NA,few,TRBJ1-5,TGTGCCAGCAGTGGGGGCTCTTCAAATCAGCCCCAGCATTTT,CASSGGSSNQPQHF
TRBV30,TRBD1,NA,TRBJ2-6,TGTGCCTGGAGTGCCCTCGGACAGGGCTACGTCCTGACTTTC,CAWSALGQGYVLTF
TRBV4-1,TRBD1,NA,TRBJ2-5,TGCGCCAGCAGCCAGTACCGGGACAGGGACCCCACCCAGTACTTC,CASSQYRDRDPTQYF
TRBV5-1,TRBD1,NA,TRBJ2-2,TGCGCCAGCAGAAATCCGGGACAGGGGTACACCGGGGAGCTGTTTTTT,CASRNPGQGYTGELFF
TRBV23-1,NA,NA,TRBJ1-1,TGCGCCAGCAGCCCCTCCGGACAGAATGGCACTGAAGCTTTCTTT,CASSPSGQNGTEAFF
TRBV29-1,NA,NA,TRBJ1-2,TGCAGCGTTGAACGCTCGGGGGAGGGGGGCTATGGCTACACCTTC,CSVERSGEGGYGYTF
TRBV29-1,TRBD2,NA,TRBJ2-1,TGCAGCGTTCCCGGCGGGACTAGCGGAATCTTC,CSVPGGTSGIF
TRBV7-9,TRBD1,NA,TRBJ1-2,TGTGCCAGCAGTTCGGTCCAGGGGGTTATTTGGTATGGCTACACCTTC,CASSSVQGVIWYGYTF
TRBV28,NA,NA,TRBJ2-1,TGTGCCAGCAGTCTGGGGGGAGGTTCCTACAATGAGCAGTTCTTC,CASSLGGGSYNEQFF
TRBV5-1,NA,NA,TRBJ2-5,TGCGCCAGCAGCTTGGAGGTGCGGGCTGAAGAGACCCAGTACTTC,CASSLEVRAEETQYF
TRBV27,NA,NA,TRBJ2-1,TGTGCCAGCAGTCCAGCAGCGGGCAATGAGCAGTTCTTC,CASSPAAGNEQFF
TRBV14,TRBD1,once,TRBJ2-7,TGTGCCAGCAGCCCCCCAGGGACAGACCTCCCGCCTCCCTCCTACGAGCAGTACTTC,CASSPPGTDLPPPSYEQYF
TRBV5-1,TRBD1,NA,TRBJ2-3,TGCGCCAGCGCTATCGGGGACAGGGGTAGCACAGATACGCAGTATTTT,CASAIGDRGSTDTQYF
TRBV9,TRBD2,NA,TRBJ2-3,TGTGCCAGCAGCGGGGGGACTATCACAGATACGCAGTATTTT,CASSGGTITDTQYF
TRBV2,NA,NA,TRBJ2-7,TGTGCCAGCAGACCTATAGCGCCCGAGCAGTACTTC,CASRPIAPEQYF
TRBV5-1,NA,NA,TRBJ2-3,TGCGCCAGCAGCGTGGACATAGATACGCAGTATTTT,CASSVDIDTQYF
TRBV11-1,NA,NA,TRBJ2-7,TGTGCCAGCAGCGTCAGCCCGGGACTTGGCTACGAGCAGTACTTC,CASSVSPGLGYEQYF
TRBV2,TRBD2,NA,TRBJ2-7,TGTGCCAGCGCTTGGACCCTAGCGGGAGTCACGCAGCAGTACTTC,CASAWTLAGVTQQYF
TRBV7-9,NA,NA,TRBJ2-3,TGTGCCAGCAGCTCCGAGGTCAGCACAGATACGCAGTATTTT,CASSSEVSTDTQYF
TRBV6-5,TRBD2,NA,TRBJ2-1,TGTGCCAGCAGTTACCGGGACCGCGGGGGATACAATGAGCAGTTCTTC,CASSYRDRGGYNEQFF
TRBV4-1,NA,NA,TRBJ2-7,TGCGCCAGCAGCCAAGGTTTTGGCGGCCACGAGCAGTACTTC,CASSQGFGGHEQYF
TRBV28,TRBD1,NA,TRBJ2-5,TGTGCCAGCAGTTTGTACAGGGGGACAGAGACCCAGTACTTC,CASSLYRGTETQYF